The sequence of this T cell receptor beta chain was determined in a study of blood T cells in healthy people across ages. The second PCR ran about 6 to 12 cycles with a sample-barcoded 5' primer and J-beta primers. TCRdb reanalysed the 5' RACE reads using MiXCR and keeps one entry per CDR3 protein. The repertoire consists of under 1,000,000 distinct CDR3 sequences, with about half occurring once and the leading ten covering roughly 20%. The draw of peripheral blood yielded about 10 milliliters from each donor. V lost 6 bases to trimming and J lost 0 bases, with 8 bases between them. There are 12 residues in the CDR3. Germline assignment: CDR1 DFQATT and CDR2 SNEGSKA (reference sequence). This clonotype showed up just a few times.

Sequenced input: blood. The sequence derives from a man older than 75 in good health. The chain has TRBV20-1 and TRBJ1-1, with D unresolved. The CDR3, as DNA: TGCAGTGCGCGAGGTATGAACACTGAAGCTTTCTTT. Encoded protein: CSARGMNTEAFF.